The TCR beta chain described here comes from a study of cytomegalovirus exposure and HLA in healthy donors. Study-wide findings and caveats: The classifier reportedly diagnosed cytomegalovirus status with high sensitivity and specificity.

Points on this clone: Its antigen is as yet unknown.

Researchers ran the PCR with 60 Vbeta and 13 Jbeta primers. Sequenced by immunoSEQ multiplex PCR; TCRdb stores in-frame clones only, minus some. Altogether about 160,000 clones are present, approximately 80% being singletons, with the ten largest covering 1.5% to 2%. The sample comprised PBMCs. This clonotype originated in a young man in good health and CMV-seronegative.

CDR3 nucleotides: TGTGCCAGCCGAGACTCCTTCACCGGGGAGCTGTTTTTT. It specifies CASRDSFTGELFF. This chain links TRBV27 with TRBJ2-2; no definite D call. Trimming left V 8 bases short and J 4 bases short, with 11 bases between. The CDR3 spans 13 residues. Per the germline V gene, CDR1 is MNHEY and CDR2 is SMNVEV (reference sequence).